The present T cell receptor (beta chain) was sequenced within a study of blood T cell repertoires in COVID-19. Study information: COVID-19 samples from acute and convalescent phases originated in the United States, Italy and Spain. From T cells, B-cell-depleted T cells, or PBMCs came the material, which was cDNA or gDNA.

The CDR3 runs 15 residues. V trimming: 4 bases; J trimming: 9 bases; junction bases outside the gene matches: 10. Germline V gives CDR1 SGDLS, CDR2 YYNGEE. Per the original data handling: Amplification with reference gene primers provided the estimates of nucleated cell counts. Profiled with immunoSEQ multiplex PCR; TCRdb holds only in-frame clones, not every one. That table gives V, J and clone size, and the DNA gave D and trimming. The data contain some 40,000 clones, about 90% of them singletons. The chain joins TRBV9 to TRBJ2-1; 10 nucleotides agree with TRBD2. The sequencing sample was made of peripheral blood. The source is a woman in her 30s in a cohort sampled during active COVID-19. The CDR3 DNA is TGTGCCAGCAGCCAAGCTAGCGGGGGTTGGGGTGAGCAGTTCTTC. Translated: CASSQASGGWGEQFF. The full variable domain, in which reference TRBV9 and TRBJ2-1 provide the parts outside the CDR3, is DSGVTQTPKHLITATGQRVTLRCSPRSGDLSVYWYQQSLDQGLQFLIQYYNGEERAKGNILERFSAQQFPDLHSELNLSSLELGDSALYFCASSQASGGWGEQFFGPGTRLTVL.